Below, one T cell receptor (beta chain) is given with its context. These data come from a study of shared clonotypes between healthy human individuals. This table comes from immunoSEQ multiplex PCR, and its TCRdb copy is limited to in-frame clones, with some not included. The sample consists of some 980,000 clones, 76% of them appearing once. The TCR sequence derives from a man aged 18 to 29 in good health. Sequenced: memory CD4+ T cells sorted from blood. The sample's subset: CD45RA-negative fraction.

For the CDR3, the DNA is TGTGCCAGCAGTTTATTCGGACAGGGTTATCAGCCCCAGCATTTT. Residues: CASSLFGQGYQPQHF. The V call is TRBV28, the J call TRBJ1-5, with TRBD1 matching 8 bases. Germline lookup yields CDR1 MDHEN and CDR2 SYDVKM. The ends lost 1 base at V and 5 bases at J; junction bases unmatched: 4. The CDR3 extends over 15 amino acids.